Below are 17 T cell receptor beta chains sequenced from a single sample in a study of T cells in Graves' hyperthyroidism and ophthalmopathy. From RNA transcripts, TCR beta CDR3 regions were amplified. TCR CDR3 underwent first-round RT-PCR with the HTBI primer set. TCRdb re-called the multiplex PCR reads through MiXCR, storing one row per CDR3 protein. The sample has hundreds of thousands of distinct CDR3 sequences; around 13% are singletons. Sequenced sample: blood. Receptor source: a woman aged 50 to 60 with Graves' ophthalmopathy.

This clonotype was seen repeatedly, ten times or more. V usage is TRBV11-3 and J usage is TRBJ2-2; no firm D call. Trimming took 3 bases from V and 2 from J, leaving 10 bases between them. Germline CDR1 and CDR2: SGHNT and YENEEA. There are 15 residues in the CDR3. The CDR3 sequence is CASSFRVRNTGELFF. Written as DNA, the CDR3 is TGTGCCAGCAGCTTCCGGGTTCGTAACACCGGGGAGCTGTTTTTT.

The V gene is TRBV28, the J gene TRBJ1-2; D is undetermined. V lost 6 bases and J lost 4, with 6 bases in between. Germline-derived CDR1 and CDR2 are MDHEN and SYDVKM. This CDR3 contains 11 residues. This CDR3 is CASRTSYGYTF. In DNA, the CDR3 is TGTGCCAGCAGAACCAGCTATGGCTACACCTTC.

J is TRBJ2-5 and V is TRBV5-1, with 13 bases that match TRBD2. CDR1 is SGHRS, CDR2 YFSETQ, per germline. The junction had 6 bases not matched to a gene; V was cut back by 0 bases and J by 1 base. There are 18 residues in the CDR3. In nucleotides, the CDR3 is TGCGCCAGCAGCTTGGAAGGACTAGCGGGAGTGGGCCAAGAGACCCAGTACTTC. Amino acids: CASSLEGLAGVGQETQYF. The whole variable domain, remainder taken from reference TRBV5-1 and TRBJ2-5, is KAGVTQTPRYLIKTRGQQVTLSCSPISGHRSVSWYQQTPGQGLQFLFEYFSETQRNKGNFPGRFSGRQFSNSRSEMNVSTLELGDSALYLCASSLEGLAGVGQETQYFGPGTRLLVL.

The rearrangement uses TRBV11-3 and TRBJ1-4; the match to TRBD1 covers 9 bases. The germline V gene has CDR1 SGHNT and CDR2 YENEEA. The CDR3 is made up of 16 amino acids. The V segment lost 8 bases and the J segment 3 bases; nucleotides outside the gene matches: 10. For the CDR3, the DNA is TGTGCCAGCCGTCCCCGGACAGGGGCAGCTAATGAAAAACTGTTTTTT. This sequence encodes CASRPRTGAANEKLFF.

The chain carries TRBV29-1 and TRBJ1-2, with TRBD1 as a possible D gene (5 bases). CDR3 length equals 14 residues. Germline-derived CDR1 and CDR2 are SQVTM and ANQGSEA. V gave up 2 bases and J gave up 5 bases, with 15 bases separating them. CDR3 sequence (DNA): TGCAGCGTTGAATTCGCAGGGTCGGATTATGGCTACACCTTC. This codes for CSVEFAGSDYGYTF.

Only a few counts were recorded for this clonotype. The CDR3 bases are TGTGCCAGCAGCAAGCGGGAGGGCCGGTACGAGCAGTACTTC. Translating it yields CASSKREGRYEQYF. This sequence joins TRBV7-2 and TRBJ2-7; 10 nucleotides match TRBD2. J gave up 4 bases and V 5 bases, and 5 bases lay outside the gene matches. The CDR3 is 14 residues long. The germline V gene encodes CDR1 SGHTA and CDR2 FQGNSA.

The table lists this clonotype with many counts. The chain has TRBV7-2 and TRBJ1-4, with 8 bases that match TRBD1. This CDR3 is built from 14 residues. With 5 bases clipped from V and 8 bases from J, the junction kept 7 bases outside the gene matches. Germline assignment: CDR1 SGHTA and CDR2 FQGNSA. The CDR3 region is CASSTDRVVEKLFF. In DNA, the CDR3 is TGTGCCAGCAGCACGGACAGGGTAGTCGAAAAACTGTTTTTT.

This clonotype was found many times. The CDR3 DNA reads as TGTGCCAGCAGCTTAGGGAGCGGGGCTCAGTTCTTC. This translates into CASSLGSGAQFF. The rearrangement uses TRBV7-2 and TRBJ2-1; 7 nucleotides match TRBD2. V lost 1 base to trimming and J lost 13 bases; unmatched junction nucleotides: 4. The CDR3 is 12 amino acids. In germline, CDR1 is SGHTA, CDR2 FQGNSA.

This clonotype was seen ten or more times. V is TRBV12-5 and J is TRBJ2-1; 9 positions agree with TRBD1. Germline CDR1 reads LGHNT; CDR2 reads FRNRAP. Trimming cost V 6 bases and J 7 bases; bases outside gene matches: 13. The CDR3 has 16 residues. The CDR3 is CASGTTPGQGTNEQFF. CDR3 coding DNA: TGTGCTAGTGGAACCACTCCGGGACAGGGTACGAATGAGCAGTTCTTC.

This clonotype appeared many times. This sequence joins TRBV20-1 and TRBJ2-7; D is possibly TRBD1 or TRBD2 (6 bases each). The CDR3 is 13 amino acids. Between the trimmed V and J ends, which lost 6 bases and 3 bases, there was a span of 15 bases. Germline V gene sequence: CDR1 DFQATT, CDR2 SNEGSKA (reference sequence). The DNA of the CDR3 is TGCAGTGCATTAGCGGAGGGGGGCTACGAGCAGTACTTC. It translates to CSALAEGGYEQYF.

V is TRBV19 and J is TRBJ2-7, with 8 positions matching TRBD1. CDR1 is LNHDA, CDR2 SQIVND, per germline (reference sequence). The CDR3 extends over 14 amino acids. The J segment lost 3 bases and the V segment lost 4 bases, leaving 5 bases of the junction unmatched. In DNA, the CDR3 is TGTGCCAGTAGTAGGGGACAGGATTACTACGAGCAGTACTTC. This gives the protein CASSRGQDYYEQYF.

This clonotype was counted only a few times. V gene TRBV11-3 combines with J gene TRBJ2-7, with 13 bases identical to TRBD2. The germline V gene has CDR1 SGHNT and CDR2 YENEEA. There are 15 residues in the CDR3. The ends lost 1 base at V and 7 bases at J; junction bases unmatched: 4. The CDR3 sequence: CASSLGTSGRGEQYF. DNA of the CDR3: TGTGCCAGCAGCTTAGGGACTAGCGGGAGAGGTGAGCAGTACTTC.

This clonotype was seen many times. V usage is TRBV28 and J usage is TRBJ1-2; D gene uncertain. V was shortened by 0 bases and J by 4 bases, with 3 bases between the two germline ends. Germline lookup yields CDR1 MDHEN and CDR2 SYDVKM. This CDR3 has 12 residues. CDR3 in DNA: TGTGCCAGCAGTTTATGGGGCTATGGCTACACCTTC. Its protein is CASSLWGYGYTF.

This clonotype was counted at least ten times. This chain uses TRBV28 with TRBJ1-1; D possibly corresponds to TRBD1 (6 bases). V dropped 5 bases and J dropped 6 bases, with 19 bases sitting between them. Germline CDR1 reads MDHEN; CDR2 reads SYDVKM. The CDR3 is made up of 15 amino acids. CDR3 DNA sequence: TGTGCCAGCAGTCTCACAGGGCTGAAGGTCGCTGAAGCTTTCTTT. This codes for CASSLTGLKVAEAFF.

In this sample, this clonotype turned up many times. The chain combines TRBV19 with TRBJ2-7; D is perhaps TRBD1 or TRBD2 (5 bases each). CDR3 size: 15 residues. V shed 4 bases and J shed 3 bases, with 16 bases lying between them. Germline values: CDR1 LNHDA, CDR2 SQIVND (reference sequence). The CDR3 protein is CASSNSGASLYEQYF. DNA of the CDR3: TGTGCCAGTAGTAACTCCGGGGCCAGCCTCTACGAGCAGTACTTC.

There are a few counts of this clonotype. The V and J genes are TRBV27 and TRBJ2-1, with D tentatively TRBD1 (6 bases). V was pared by 4 bases and J by 6 bases, with 10 bases between. The CDR3 contains 13 residues. Looked up from germline, CDR1 is MNHEY and CDR2 is SMNVEV (reference sequence). CDR3 sequence: CASSWLQGNEQFF. The CDR3 DNA is TGTGCCAGCAGTTGGCTACAGGGCAATGAGCAGTTCTTC.

CDR3 sequence (DNA): TGTGCCAGTAGTGAAACTAGCGGAGGACCCTACAATGAGCAGTTCTTC. Its translation: CASSETSGGPYNEQFF. The rearrangement links TRBV19 to TRBJ2-1, with 8 positions matching TRBD2. V shed 5 bases, J shed 2 bases, and the junction held 8 bases outside the gene matches. The germline gives CDR1 LNHDA, CDR2 SQIVND (reference sequence). This CDR3 contains 16 residues.